This TCR beta chain was captured in a study of CD8 T cells in Susac syndrome. General study findings and limits: The study acknowledged a relatively small number of individuals in its TCR sequencing and HLA analysis.

Concerning this clonotype: Its antigen remains unknown.

Control patients had untreated stable or active relapsing-remitting multiple sclerosis by revised McDonald criteria. Purification of the CD8+ and CD4+ T cells relied on negative isolation, and TEMRA cells underwent FACS enrichment. An amount of RNA that ranged from 0.5 to 1 ug was reverse transcribed with random hexamers. Coverage of TCR beta CDR3 amplification by immunoSEQ multiplex PCR extended to 54 Vbeta and 13 Jbeta. Using its own MiXCR run on the immunoSEQ multiplex PCR reads, TCRdb lists one record per CDR3 protein. The sample has roughly 400,000 distinct CDR3 sequences, 75% to 90% seen once. The sequence was obtained from a human donor with multiple sclerosis. The sequencing input was CD8+ T cells from PBMCs.

CDR3 amino acids: CASSPNPGENEKLFF. CDR3 sequence (DNA): TGTGCCAGCAGCCCCAACCCGGGGGAGAATGAAAAACTGTTTTTT. V gene TRBV11-2 combines with J gene TRBJ1-4; maybe TRBD1 (5 bases). The CDR3 covers 15 residues. Looked up from germline, CDR1 is SGHAT and CDR2 is FQNNGV. Trimming cost V 5 bases and J 5 bases, with 15 bases left between them.